Presented here are 30 T cell receptor beta chains from one specimen sequenced in a study of T cells in Graves' hyperthyroidism and ophthalmopathy. RNA transcripts provided the source from which TCR beta CDR3 regions were amplified. Using the HTBI primer set, a first-round RT-PCR was run on the TCR CDR3. TCRdb analysed the multiplex PCR reads with MiXCR anew, one entry per CDR3 protein. The data hold approximately 300,000 distinct CDR3 sequences, with roughly 19% observed a single time. Sequencing was performed on blood. These receptor sequences come from a man between 45 and 60 years old with Graves' ophthalmopathy.

This clonotype was seen repeatedly, ten times or more. The chain uses TRBV3-1 and TRBJ1-5; 9 bases are a match to TRBD1. The length of the CDR3 is 15 residues. The germline gives CDR1 LGHDT, CDR2 YNNKEL (reference sequence). Trimming at V came to 4 bases and at J to 7 bases, leaving 8 bases not matched to a gene. CDR3 in amino acids: CASSLRGDRAQPQHF. DNA of the CDR3: TGTGCCAGCAGCCTCCGGGGGGACAGGGCCCAGCCCCAGCATTTT. Supplemented by reference TRBV3-1 and TRBJ1-5, the full variable domain reads DTAVSQTPKYLVTQMGNDKSIKCEQNLGHDTMYWYKQDSKKFLKIMFSYNNKELIINETVPNRFSPKSPDKAHLNLHINSLELGDSAVYFCASSLRGDRAQPQHFGDGTRLSIL.

This clonotype was detected only a few times. V gene TRBV7-9 combines with J gene TRBJ2-7; 16 bases are a match to TRBD2. Germline V gives CDR1 SEHNR, CDR2 FQNEAQ (reference sequence). The CDR3 sequence is 17 residues long. V was pared by 2 bases and J by 7 bases, with 8 bases of the junction left unmatched. The CDR3 DNA follows: TGTGCCAGCAGCTTACTGACCGGGACTAGCGGGAGGGGGGAGCAGTACTTC. It specifies CASSLLTGTSGRGEQYF.

This clonotype was counted many times. The rearrangement uses TRBV11-3 and TRBJ2-3; D is perhaps TRBD2 (5 bases). From germline, CDR1 is SGHNT and CDR2 YENEEA. V was pared by 1 base and J by 6 bases, with 17 bases between. The CDR3 runs 16 residues. The CDR3 DNA sequence: TGTGCCAGCAGCTTAGGTGCGGGCGCGATAGGGGATACGCAGTATTTT. Translated, it gives CASSLGAGAIGDTQYF.

This clonotype has a count of ten or more. The V call is TRBV3-1, the J call TRBJ1-6; TRBD1 is a possible D gene (6 bases). Looked up from germline, CDR1 is LGHDT and CDR2 is YNNKEL (reference sequence). V lost 0 bases, J lost 5 bases, and 14 bases lay in between. The CDR3 totals 17 residues. The CDR3 reads CASSQELSGDNNSPLHF. The CDR3 DNA reads TGTGCCAGCAGCCAAGAGCTCTCCGGGGACAATAATTCACCCCTCCACTTT.

This clonotype occurred a few times. The rearrangement uses TRBV30 and TRBJ1-1, with 8 bases aligning to TRBD1. J lost 1 base, V lost 3 bases, and 7 bases had no gene match. This CDR3 has 15 amino acids. Germline-derived CDR1 and CDR2 are GTSNPN and SVGIG (reference sequence). The CDR3 DNA is TGTGCCTGGAGGTGGACAGGGATAGGGAACACTGAAGCTTTCTTT. As protein: CAWRWTGIGNTEAFF.

This clonotype was counted at least ten times. The chain employs TRBV2 and TRBJ2-2; D gene ambiguous. This CDR3 spans 15 amino acids. Trimming shortened V by 3 bases and J by 2 bases, and 10 bases separated the two germline ends. Per germline, CDR1 SNHLY and CDR2 FYNNEI. CDR3 sequence: CASSDWLTNTGELFF. The CDR3 DNA reads as TGTGCCAGCAGTGATTGGCTGACTAACACCGGGGAGCTGTTTTTT.

This clonotype was counted at least ten times. The chain employs TRBV11-2 and TRBJ2-7, with TRBD1 matching 10 bases. The V gene's germline CDR1 is SGHAT and CDR2 FQNNGV. Trimming removed 5 bases from V and 5 bases from J; junction bases left unmatched: 9. The CDR3 covers 15 residues. Here the CDR3 DNA reads TGTGCCAGCAGCCTACGGGACAGGGGCACGAACGAGCAGTACTTC. Protein sequence: CASSLRDRGTNEQYF.

Only a few counts were recorded for this clonotype. This chain links TRBV7-9 with TRBJ2-7, with D possibly being TRBD2 (6 bases). Germline CDR1 is SEHNR and CDR2 is FQNEAQ (reference sequence). This CDR3 has 13 residues. The V end was cut by 0 bases, the J end by 5 bases, with 8 bases between. The CDR3 protein is CASSLAEGHEQYF. The DNA of the CDR3 is TGTGCCAGCAGCTTAGCGGAGGGCCACGAGCAGTACTTC. The full variable domain, in which reference TRBV7-9 and TRBJ2-7 provide the parts outside the CDR3, is DTGVSQNPRHKITKRGQNVTFRCDPISEHNRLYWYRQTLGQGPEFLTYFQNEAQLEKSRLLSDRFSAERPKGSFSTLEIQRTEQGDSAMYLCASSLAEGHEQYFGPGTRLTVT.

This clonotype was counted only a few times. V is TRBV19 and J is TRBJ2-7; the match to TRBD2 covers 11 bases. The CDR3 has 17 residues. The V segment lost 3 bases and the J segment 5 bases; nucleotides outside the gene matches: 12. CDR1 and CDR2 (germline): LNHDA, SQIVND (reference sequence). CDR3 nucleotides: TGTGCCAGTAGTATTCGGCCCACTAGCGGGAGTCTCCACGAGCAGTACTTC. Protein sequence: CASSIRPTSGSLHEQYF.

The rearrangement uses TRBV19 and TRBJ1-1; 11 bases match TRBD1. The CDR3 totals 14 residues. The V segment lost 5 bases and the J segment 7 bases; nucleotides outside the gene matches: 6. Germline loops: CDR1 LNHDA, CDR2 SQIVND (reference sequence). CDR3 protein: CASSPGQGALEAFF. CDR3 sequence (DNA): TGTGCCAGTAGTCCCGGACAGGGGGCCCTTGAAGCTTTCTTT.

For this clonotype: This may be a read error: a much more frequent sequence differs by one nucleotide. It is likely a read error, because the conserved phenylalanine at the end of the CDR3 is missing. The chain is built from TRBV24-1 and TRBJ2-5, with TRBD1 as a possible D gene (6 bases). This CDR3 contains 15 residues. The V and J ends lost 3 bases and 1 base respectively, with 11 bases between them. Germline-derived CDR1 and CDR2 are KGHDR and SFDVKD. The chain's CDR3 is CATSDPGQPQETQYL. The CDR3 DNA is TGTGCCACCAGTGATCCCGGACAGCCCCAAGAGACCCAGTACCTC.

This clonotype was counted ten times or more. The chain joins TRBV3-1 to TRBJ1-2, with D possibly matching TRBD1 (6 bases). The CDR3 sequence is 15 residues long. CDR1 LGHDT and CDR2 YNNKEL come from the germline V gene (reference sequence). V dropped 4 bases and J dropped 2 bases, with 14 bases sitting between them. The DNA for the CDR3 is TGTGCCAGCAGCCGAGGGGGTCAGGGGAACTATGGCTACACCTTC. This encodes CASSRGGQGNYGYTF.

V gene TRBV4-1 combines with J gene TRBJ2-5; the match to TRBD2 covers 10 bases. V was clipped by 4 bases and J by 3 bases; unmatched bases: 5. The CDR3 contains 15 residues. Per germline, CDR1 MGHRA and CDR2 YSYEKL. CDR3 protein: CASSLTSGVKETQYF. The CDR3 region has the DNA TGCGCCAGCAGCCTAACTAGCGGGGTAAAAGAGACCCAGTACTTC.

This clonotype has at least ten counts. The chain links TRBV29-1 to TRBJ1-1; D might be TRBD1 (5 bases). Germline V gene sequence: CDR1 SQVTM, CDR2 ANQGSEA. This CDR3 is built from 14 residues. V dropped 8 bases and J dropped 0 bases, with 16 bases sitting between them. The CDR3 is CSPIRVGVNTEAFF. CDR3 bases: TGCAGCCCCATCAGGGTAGGGGTGAACACTGAAGCTTTCTTT.

This rearrangement joins TRBV24-1 to TRBJ2-3, with a possible D match to TRBD2 (5 bases). Trimming stripped 9 bases from V and 0 bases from J, with 6 bases between. This CDR3 spans 12 amino acids. Per the germline V gene, CDR1 is KGHDR and CDR2 is SFDVKD. The CDR3, as DNA: TGTGCCACCCGGGGAAGCACAGATACGCAGTATTTT. Its protein is CATRGSTDTQYF.

The genes are TRBV6-4 and TRBJ2-2; 12 bases are shared with TRBD2. The germline V gene encodes CDR1 MRHNA and CDR2 SNTAGT. The V gene end was trimmed by 6 bases and the J gene end by 1 base; junction bases not matched to a gene: 3. CDR3 size: 16 residues. The CDR3 spells CASSRTSGMNTGELFF. In nucleotides, the CDR3 is TGTGCCAGCAGCCGGACTAGCGGGATGAACACCGGGGAGCTGTTTTTT.

The CDR3 spells CSASPTLAGGPPTEQYF. In nucleotides, the CDR3 is TGCAGTGCTAGTCCCACTCTAGCGGGAGGGCCCCCCACCGAGCAGTACTTC. The chain combines TRBV20-1 with TRBJ2-7; 12 nucleotides agree with TRBD2. J lost 6 bases, V lost 3 bases, and 15 bases had no gene match. Germline V gives CDR1 DFQATT, CDR2 SNEGSKA (reference sequence). CDR3 length: 17 amino acids.

This clonotype appeared a few times. The chain links TRBV20-1 to TRBJ2-7; 9 nucleotides match TRBD2. The CDR3 runs to 13 residues. J lost 0 bases, V lost 3 bases, and 0 bases had no gene match. Germline V gene lookup returns CDR1 DFQATT and CDR2 SNEGSKA (reference sequence). The CDR3 spells CSASSGSSYEQYF. The CDR3, as DNA: TGCAGTGCTAGTAGCGGGAGCTCCTACGAGCAGTACTTC.

The genes are TRBV7-9 and TRBJ1-4, with 7 bases matching TRBD1. The CDR3 is 16 amino acids. Losses at the gene ends were 5 bases for V and 8 bases for J; bases not matched to a gene: 14. The V gene's germline CDR1 is SEHNR and CDR2 FQNEAQ (reference sequence). The CDR3 loop is CASSRLDRAGGEKLFF. For the CDR3, the DNA is TGTGCCAGCAGCCGATTAGACAGGGCCGGGGGAGAAAAACTGTTTTTT. The variable domain in full, completed from reference TRBV7-9 and TRBJ1-4, reads DTGVSQNPRHKITKRGQNVTFRCDPISEHNRLYWYRQTLGQGPEFLTYFQNEAQLEKSRLLSDRFSAERPKGSFSTLEIQRTEQGDSAMYLCASSRLDRAGGEKLFFGSGTQLSVL.

This sequence joins TRBV29-1 and TRBJ2-1; D is ambiguous. Germline CDR1 reads SQVTM; CDR2 reads ANQGSEA. The V end was cut by 7 bases, the J end by 0 bases, with 16 bases between. This CDR3 comprises 15 residues. CDR3 sequence (DNA): TGCAGCGGCCTCGGCGGAGCCCGCTCCTACAATGAGCAGTTCTTC. Amino acid sequence: CSGLGGARSYNEQFF.

The chain couples TRBV11-2 to TRBJ2-5; possibly TRBD2 for D (6 bases). There are 15 residues in the CDR3. The germline V gene has CDR1 SGHAT and CDR2 FQNNGV. V was pared by 1 base and J by 2 bases, with 11 bases between. This chain's CDR3 is CASSLAGTPQETQYF. DNA of the CDR3: TGTGCCAGCAGCTTAGCCGGGACTCCTCAAGAGACCCAGTACTTC.

This clonotype was counted a few times. The V and J genes are TRBV5-1 and TRBJ1-2, with TRBD1 matching 7 bases. Trimming took 1 base from V and 4 from J; bases not matched to a gene: 13. CDR3 length: 17 residues. Germline V gene lookup returns CDR1 SGHRS and CDR2 YFSETQ. CDR3: CASSLSSMDRPSYGYTF. The DNA of the CDR3 is TGCGCCAGCAGCTTGTCCTCGATGGACAGGCCTAGCTATGGCTACACCTTC.

This clonotype was detected ten times or more. The rearrangement links TRBV28 to TRBJ2-3; weak D call: TRBD1 (6 bases). CDR1 is MDHEN, CDR2 SYDVKM, per germline. V dropped 3 bases and J dropped 6 bases, with 22 bases sitting between them. This CDR3 has 17 residues. The chain's CDR3 is CASSFYGRGSLGDTQYF. The CDR3 DNA follows: TGTGCCAGCAGTTTTTATGGCAGGGGATCCTTAGGGGATACGCAGTATTTT.

This clonotype appeared a few times. V gene TRBV4-1 combines with J gene TRBJ2-7; TRBD1 matches at 7 bases. This CDR3 region has 15 residues. Trimming removed 1 base from V and 4 bases from J; junction bases left unmatched: 7. Germline V gives CDR1 MGHRA, CDR2 YSYEKL. The CDR3 reads CASSQGDRATYEQYF. In DNA, the CDR3 is TGCGCCAGCAGCCAAGGTGACAGGGCAACTTACGAGCAGTACTTC.

There are many counts of this clonotype. The gene calls are TRBV12-3 or TRBV12-4 and TRBJ2-7, with 9 bases matching TRBD1. The CDR3 has 14 residues. The J segment lost 6 bases and the V segment lost 4 bases, leaving 7 bases of the junction unmatched. The CDR3 reads CASSWSDRGGEQYF. Written as DNA, the CDR3 is TGTGCCAGCAGTTGGTCTGACAGGGGGGGCGAGCAGTACTTC.

This clonotype has ten or more counts. This rearrangement joins TRBV5-6 to TRBJ2-7; TRBD1 might be the D (5 bases). Germline loops: CDR1 SGHDT, CDR2 YYEEEE. The ends were cut back, 5 bases at V and 4 bases at J, with 10 bases in the middle. CDR3 length: 12 residues. DNA of the CDR3: TGTGCCAGCAGTGGGGCACTATACGAGCAGTACTTC. As protein: CASSGALYEQYF.

The J gene is TRBJ2-7, the V gene TRBV27; TRBD2 aligns across 12 bases. CDR1 MNHEY and CDR2 SMNVEV come from the germline V gene (reference sequence). The CDR3 runs 14 residues. V gave up 6 bases and J gave up 3 bases; unmatched junction bases: 3. The chain's CDR3 is CASRTSGRIYEQYF. In DNA form, the CDR3 reads TGTGCCAGCAGAACTAGCGGGAGGATCTACGAGCAGTACTTC.

This clonotype was observed many times. CDR3 sequence: CSADPSGTDTQYF. DNA for the CDR3: TGCAGTGCTGATCCTAGCGGAACAGATACGCAGTATTTT. This chain connects TRBV20-1 to TRBJ2-3, with 7 bases fitting TRBD2. This CDR3 contains 13 residues. V trimming: 5 bases; J trimming: 3 bases; junction bases outside the gene matches: 5. Germline V gene sequence: CDR1 DFQATT, CDR2 SNEGSKA (reference sequence).

The chain carries TRBV6-2 or TRBV6-3 and TRBJ2-7, with D possibly being TRBD2 (5 bases). V shed 5 bases and J shed 2 bases, with 10 bases lying between them. Per the germline V gene, CDR1 is MNHEY and CDR2 is SVGEGT. The CDR3 contains 13 residues. The CDR3 loop reads CASSKSGTYEQYF. In DNA form, the CDR3 reads TGTGCCAGCAGTAAGTCCGGGACCTACGAGCAGTACTTC.

This clonotype was observed a handful of times. V usage is TRBV20-1 and J usage is TRBJ2-2; 8 bases fit TRBD1. The CDR3 runs 18 residues. Germline CDR1 and CDR2: DFQATT and SNEGSKA (reference sequence). The junction had 9 bases not matched to a gene; V was cut back by 0 bases and J by 0 bases. The CDR3 DNA is TGCAGTGCTAGAGATCGGCGGGCAGGGGGCGCGAACACCGGGGAGCTGTTTTTT. Encoded protein: CSARDRRAGGANTGELFF.